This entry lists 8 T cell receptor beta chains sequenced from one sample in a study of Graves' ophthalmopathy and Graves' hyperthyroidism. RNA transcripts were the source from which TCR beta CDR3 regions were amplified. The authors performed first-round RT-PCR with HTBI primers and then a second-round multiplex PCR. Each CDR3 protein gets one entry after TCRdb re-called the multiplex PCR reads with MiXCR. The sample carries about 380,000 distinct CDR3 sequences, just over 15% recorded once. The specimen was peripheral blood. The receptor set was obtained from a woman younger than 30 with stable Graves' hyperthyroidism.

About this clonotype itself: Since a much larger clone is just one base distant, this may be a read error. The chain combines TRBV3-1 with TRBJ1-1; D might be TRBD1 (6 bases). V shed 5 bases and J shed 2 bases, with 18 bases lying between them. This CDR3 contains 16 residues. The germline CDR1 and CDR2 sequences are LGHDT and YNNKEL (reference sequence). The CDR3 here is CASSSRQVTLNTEAFF. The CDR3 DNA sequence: TGTGCCAGCAGCTCTCGACAGGTCACACTTAACACTGAAGCTTTCTTT.

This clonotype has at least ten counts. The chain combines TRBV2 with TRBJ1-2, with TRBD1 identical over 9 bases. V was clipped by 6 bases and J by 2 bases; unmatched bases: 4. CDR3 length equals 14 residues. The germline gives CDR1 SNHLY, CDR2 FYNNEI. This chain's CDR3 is CASRRTGVNYGYTF. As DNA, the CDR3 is TGTGCCAGCAGACGGACAGGGGTGAACTATGGCTACACCTTC.

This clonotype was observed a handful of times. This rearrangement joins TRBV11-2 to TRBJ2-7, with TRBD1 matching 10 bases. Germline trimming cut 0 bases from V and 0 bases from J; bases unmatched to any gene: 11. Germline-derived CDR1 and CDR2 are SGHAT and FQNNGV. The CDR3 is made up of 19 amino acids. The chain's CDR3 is CASSLDKGTGASFSYEQYF. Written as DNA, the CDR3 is TGTGCCAGCAGCTTAGATAAAGGGACAGGGGCATCCTTCTCCTACGAGCAGTACTTC.

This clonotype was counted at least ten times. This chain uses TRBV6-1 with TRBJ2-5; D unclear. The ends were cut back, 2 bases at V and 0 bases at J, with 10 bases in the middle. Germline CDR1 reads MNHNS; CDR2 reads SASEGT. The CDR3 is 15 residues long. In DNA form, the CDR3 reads TGTGCCAGCAGTGAAACCTCAGGATACCAAGAGACCCAGTACTTC. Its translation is CASSETSGYQETQYF.

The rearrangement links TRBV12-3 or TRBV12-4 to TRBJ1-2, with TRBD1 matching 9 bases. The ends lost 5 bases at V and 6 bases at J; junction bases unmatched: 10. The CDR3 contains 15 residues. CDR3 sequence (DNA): TGTGCCAGCAGTCAACAGGACAGGGGTTTGGATGGCTACACCTTC. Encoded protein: CASSQQDRGLDGYTF.

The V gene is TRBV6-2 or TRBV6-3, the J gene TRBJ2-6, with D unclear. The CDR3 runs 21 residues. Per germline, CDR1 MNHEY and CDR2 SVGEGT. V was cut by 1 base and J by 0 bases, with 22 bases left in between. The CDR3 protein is CASSYYAGTAKISSGANVLTF. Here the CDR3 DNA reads TGTGCCAGCAGTTACTACGCAGGAACGGCAAAGATTAGCTCTGGGGCCAACGTCCTGACTTTC.

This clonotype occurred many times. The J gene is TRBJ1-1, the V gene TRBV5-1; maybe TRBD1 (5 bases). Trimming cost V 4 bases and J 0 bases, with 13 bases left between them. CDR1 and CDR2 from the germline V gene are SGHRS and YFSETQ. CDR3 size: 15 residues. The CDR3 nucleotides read TGCGCCAGCAGCAGAACCCGACAGCTGAACACTGAAGCTTTCTTT. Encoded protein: CASSRTRQLNTEAFF.

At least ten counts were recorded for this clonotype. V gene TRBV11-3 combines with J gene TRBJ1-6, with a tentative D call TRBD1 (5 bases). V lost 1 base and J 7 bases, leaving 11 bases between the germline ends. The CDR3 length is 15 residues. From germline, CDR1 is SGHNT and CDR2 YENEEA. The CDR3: CASSLGSTANSPLHF. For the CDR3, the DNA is TGTGCCAGCAGCTTAGGGTCGACAGCCAATTCACCCCTCCACTTT. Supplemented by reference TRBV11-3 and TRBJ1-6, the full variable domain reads EAGVVQSPRYKIIEKKQPVAFWCNPISGHNTLYWYLQNLGQGPELLIRYENEEAVDDSQLPKDRFSAERLKGVDSTLKIQPAELGDSAVYLCASSLGSTANSPLHFGNGTRLTVT.